The 7 T cell receptor beta chains below all came from one sample that was sequenced in a study of blood T cell repertoires in COVID-19. Profiling relied on immunoSEQ multiplex PCR, and the TCRdb table lists in-frame clones only, not all of them. The sample includes around 20,000 clones, about 89% of them seen just once. Sequencing was performed on peripheral blood. The source of these receptors is a human donor in a cohort sampled during active COVID-19.

The DNA for the CDR3 is TGTGCCACCAGCAGGGGGGTAGGACAGGGGGCCCACGAGCAGTACGTC. This codes for CATSRGVGQGAHEQYV. V is TRBV15 and J is TRBJ2-7; TRBD1 agrees at 11 bases. The J segment lost 5 bases and the V segment lost 3 bases, leaving 9 bases of the junction unmatched. The V gene's germline CDR1 is LNHNV and CDR2 YYDKDF (reference sequence). CDR3 length: 16 amino acids.

This clone was seen a single time. The rearrangement uses TRBV29-1 and TRBJ1-2, with 7 bases matching TRBD1. Germline lookup yields CDR1 SQVTM and CDR2 ANQGSEA. There are 14 residues in the CDR3. V dropped 1 base and J dropped 5; count of bases not matched to a gene: 7. The CDR3 DNA is TGCAGCGTTGAAGTGCCGGACAGGCGTTATGGCTACACCTTC. This sequence encodes CSVEVPDRRYGYTF.

The gene calls are TRBV10-2 and TRBJ1-1; tentatively, D is TRBD1 (5 bases). Germline V lookup: CDR1 WSHSY, CDR2 SAAADI. The CDR3 runs 16 residues. Trimming cost V 6 bases and J 1 base, with 18 bases left between them. The CDR3: CASSDRGDSTNTEAFF. In nucleotides, the CDR3 is TGCGCCAGCAGCGACCGGGGGGACTCTACGAACACTGAAGCTTTCTTT.

CDR3 sequence reads: CASSPRDSFSGNTIYF. In DNA form, the CDR3 reads TGTGCCAGCAGCCCCCGGGACTCATTCTCTGGAAACACCATATATTTT. This chain connects TRBV7-8 to TRBJ1-3, with D maybe TRBD1 (5 bases). The V gene lost 5 bases and the J gene lost 0 bases, with 14 bases spanning the gap. From germline, CDR1 is SGHVS and CDR2 FQNEAQ. The CDR3 totals 16 residues.

This sequence joins TRBV5-1 and TRBJ1-4; 7 nucleotides line up with TRBD1. This CDR3 is 20 amino acids long. CDR1 and CDR2 from the germline V gene are SGHRS and YFSETQ. Trimming at V came to 2 bases and at J to 0 bases, leaving 16 bases not matched to a gene. This CDR3 reads CASSFLPLQGRRATNEKLFF. CDR3 coding DNA: TGCGCCAGCAGCTTCCTTCCATTACAGGGGAGGAGGGCAACTAATGAAAAACTGTTTTTT. Looking up the rest from reference TRBV5-1 and TRBJ1-4 gives the full variable domain: KAGVTQTPRYLIKTRGQQVTLSCSPISGHRSVSWYQQTPGQGLQFLFEYFSETQRNKGNFPGRFSGRQFSNSRSEMNVSTLELGDSALYLCASSFLPLQGRRATNEKLFFGSGTQLSVL.

This clone was recorded only once. V gene TRBV28 combines with J gene TRBJ2-1; 12 bases are a match to TRBD2. This CDR3 has 15 amino acids. Trimming at V came to 2 bases and at J to 9 bases, leaving 5 bases not matched to a gene. Germline values: CDR1 MDHEN, CDR2 SYDVKM. CDR3 amino acids: CASSLLAGGQVEQFF. CDR3 bases: TGTGCCAGCAGTTTACTAGCGGGGGGGCAAGTTGAGCAGTTCTTC.

The chain has TRBV6-1 and TRBJ2-1, with D possibly being TRBD2 (6 bases). Germline loops: CDR1 MNHNS, CDR2 SASEGT. V lost 4 bases and J lost 7, with 23 bases in between. CDR3 length: 17 amino acids. The CDR3 protein is CASSGEGGRAPENEQFF. Written as DNA, the CDR3 is TGTGCCAGCAGTGGAGAAGGAGGGCGGGCCCCAGAAAATGAGCAGTTCTTC.